The 2 T cell receptor beta chains given below trace back to one sample, sequenced in a study of cytomegalovirus exposure and HLA in healthy donors (dated by TCRdb to about 2017). Libraries came from the immunoSEQ multiplex PCR assay. The clones in this table, taken by TCRdb from immuneACCESS, are in-frame only. Not every clone is retained; where verified, under half of the shortfall comes from an unresolved V gene, and the cause of the rest is unknown. The sample table shows 200,000 to 250,000 clones, and roughly 84% are seen once. 1.5% to 2.5% of the sample rests with the top ten. Sequencing used PBMCs. The receptor set was obtained from a woman aged 18-30 years in good health and CMV-seropositive.

The chain combines TRBV27 with TRBJ2-7; tentatively, D is TRBD2 (5 bases). The germline CDR1 and CDR2 sequences are MNHEY and SMNVEV (reference sequence). The length of the CDR3 is 15 residues. Trimming removed 5 bases from V and 3 bases from J, with 17 bases in between. Here the CDR3 reads CASSGTSFPFYEQYF. The CDR3 nucleotides are TGTGCCAGCAGTGGAACTAGTTTTCCGTTCTACGAGCAGTACTTC.

J is TRBJ2-1 and V is TRBV28; D unresolved. This CDR3 comprises 12 residues. CDR1 and CDR2 from the germline V gene are MDHEN and SYDVKM. V was clipped by 6 bases and J by 5 bases, with 8 bases between them. CDR3 bases: TGTGCCAGCAGCCTATCTGACAATGAGCAGTTCTTC. This translates into CASSLSDNEQFF.